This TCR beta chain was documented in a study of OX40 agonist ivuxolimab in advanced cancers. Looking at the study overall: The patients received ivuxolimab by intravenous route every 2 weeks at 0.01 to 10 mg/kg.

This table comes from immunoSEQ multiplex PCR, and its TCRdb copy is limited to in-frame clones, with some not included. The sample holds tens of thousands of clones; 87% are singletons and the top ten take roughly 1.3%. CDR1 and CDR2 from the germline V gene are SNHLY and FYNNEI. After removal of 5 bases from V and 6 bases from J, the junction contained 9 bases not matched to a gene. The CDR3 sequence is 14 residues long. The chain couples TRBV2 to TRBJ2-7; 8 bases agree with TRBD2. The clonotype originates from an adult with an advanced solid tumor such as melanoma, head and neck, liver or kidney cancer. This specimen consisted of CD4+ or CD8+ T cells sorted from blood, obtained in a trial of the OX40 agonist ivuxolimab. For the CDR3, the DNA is TGTGCCAGCAGTCTCACGCGGGGGGTCGCCGAGCAGTACTTC. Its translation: CASSLTRGVAEQYF. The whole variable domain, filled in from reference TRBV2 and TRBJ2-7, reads EPEVTQTPSHQVTQMGQEVILRCVPISNHLYFYWYRQILGQKVEFLVSFYNNEISEKSEIFDDQFSVERPDGSNFTLKIRSTKLEDSAMYFCASSLTRGVAEQYFGPGTRLTVT.